A single count supports the clone carrying this TCR beta chain. The sample comes from a study of shared clonotypes between healthy human individuals. Germline assignment: CDR1 MNHEY and CDR2 SMNVEV (reference sequence). V was cut by 4 bases and J by 9 bases, with 19 bases left in between. The CDR3 is made up of 15 amino acids. Sequencing used immunoSEQ multiplex PCR; TCRdb keeps in-frame clones, though not all of them. The table lists about 2.3 million clones, 93% of them singletons, with 0.39% in the top ten. Input material: naive CD4+ T cells from PBMCs. Indicated subset: CD45RA+ positively selected. The origin of this receptor is a young man in good health. Some clones in this sample may be carry-over from other donors' samples. J is TRBJ2-1 and V is TRBV27, with D unresolved. Here the CDR3 reads CASSSRTLGSVEQFF. In nucleotides, the CDR3 is TGTGCCAGCAGTTCCCGGACCCTGGGATCCGTTGAGCAGTTCTTC.